A selection of T cell receptor beta chains follows, all from one sample in a study of shared clonotypes between healthy human individuals. Profiled with immunoSEQ multiplex PCR; TCRdb holds only in-frame clones, not every one. The table has 1 million to 1.3 million clones, around 82% seen once. Sequenced input: memory CD4+ T cells from PBMCs. Receptors originate from a man aged 18 to 30 in good health. Some clones in this sample may be carry-over from other donors' samples. CDR3s include the opening cysteine and the closing phenylalanine or tryptophan. D genes are given only for firm matches. For some rows the clone size is stated as once, few or many, or as a class when expanded; others skip it.

TGTGCCAGCCAAGGAGACAGGGGGCACCACGAGCAGTACTTC	CASQGDRGHHEQYF	TRBV28	TRBD1	TRBJ2-7	NA
TGTGCCAGCAGCTCGTCCTCCAACTCTGGAAACACCATATATTTT	CASSSSSNSGNTIYF	TRBV7-9	NA	TRBJ1-3	NA
TGTGCCAGCAGCTTACTTGTTGGACAGGTCTCTGGAAACACCATATATTTT	CASSLLVGQVSGNTIYF	TRBV7-8	TRBD1	TRBJ1-3	NA
TGTGCCAGCAGCGGAACCACACAGGGGGATACGCAGTATTTT	CASSGTTQGDTQYF	TRBV5-6	TRBD1	TRBJ2-3	few
TGTGCCAGCACCCCAGGGACAGGGACTCATGAAAAACTGTTTTTT	CASTPGTGTHEKLFF	TRBV6-1	TRBD1	TRBJ1-4	NA
TGTGCCAGCAGCGGGCGGGATACGCAGTATTTT	CASSGRDTQYF	TRBV11-2	NA	TRBJ2-3	few
TGTGCCAGCAGCCAGACTGCAGGAAGAGATGAGCAGTTCTTC	CASSQTAGRDEQFF	TRBV4-2	NA	TRBJ2-1	NA
TGTGCCAGCAGCTTAGAACTAGTGTGGGCCCACGAGCAGTACTTC	CASSLELVWAHEQYF	TRBV7-9	NA	TRBJ2-7	NA
TGTGCCAGCAGCTTAGGAGCTTCCCGGGAGGGTCAGCCCCAGCATTTT	CASSLGASREGQPQHF	TRBV7-9	NA	TRBJ1-5	NA
TGTGCCAGCAGCCAAGATGAGGCGCGGGGGACTGAAGCTTTCTTT	CASSQDEARGTEAFF	TRBV4-1	NA	TRBJ1-1	NA
TGTGCCAGCAGCGGCCAGGAGAACACCGGGGAGCTGTTTTTT	CASSGQENTGELFF	TRBV9	NA	TRBJ2-2	NA
TGTGCCAGCAGCTTAAATGGACGTGAAGAGACCCAGTACTTC	CASSLNGREETQYF	TRBV7-9	NA	TRBJ2-5	NA
TGCGCCAGAACCCGACTAGCGGGGGCCCGGGGACGATACACAGATACGCAGTATTTT	CARTRLAGARGRYTDTQYF	TRBV23-1	TRBD2	TRBJ2-3	NA
TGTGCCAGCAGCTCGACCGAGGGTACGCAGTATTTT	CASSSTEGTQYF	TRBV7-3	NA	TRBJ2-3	NA
TGTGCCACCAGCGACCACGGGGTCTACGAGCAGTACTTC	CATSDHGVYEQYF	TRBV15	NA	TRBJ2-7	once
TGTGCCAGCAGCATCACGACAGGGCTGAGCTCTGGGGCCAACGTCCTGACTTTC	CASSITTGLSSGANVLTF	TRBV7-9	TRBD1	TRBJ2-6	many
TGTGCCAGCAGTTCTTGGACCGGGGCCGGCACTGAAGCTTTCTTT	CASSSWTGAGTEAFF	TRBV28	NA	TRBJ1-1	NA
TGCGCCAGCAGCCAGATGCCAGACTCCGCGAACACCGGGGAGCTGTTTTTT	CASSQMPDSANTGELFF	TRBV5-4	NA	TRBJ2-2	NA
TGCGCCAGCAGCCTAATAGCGGGAGAGACAGATACGCAGTATTTT	CASSLIAGETDTQYF	TRBV5-1	TRBD2	TRBJ2-3	NA
TGCAGCGTTGAGGGGACTAGCGCCTACGAGCAGTACTTC	CSVEGTSAYEQYF	TRBV29-1	TRBD2	TRBJ2-7	many
TGTGCCAGCAGTGAAGTGAATGGGGGGGGCTACACCTTC	CASSEVNGGGYTF	TRBV6-1	NA	TRBJ1-2	NA
TGTGCCAGCAGAACCACTAGCGGGGACGTCTACGAGCAGTACTTC	CASRTTSGDVYEQYF	TRBV2	TRBD2	TRBJ2-7	NA
TGCGCCAGCAGCGCGAGGAGCTCCTACGAGCAGTACTTC	CASSARSSYEQYF	TRBV5-1	NA	TRBJ2-7	NA
TGTGCCACCAGCAGAGAAGAGTTTTGGGGTCCCTATAGCAATCAGCCCCAGCATTTT	CATSREEFWGPYSNQPQHF	TRBV15	NA	TRBJ1-5	NA
TGCGCCAGCAGCGGGGACAGGGTGTACAATGAGCAGTTCTTC	CASSGDRVYNEQFF	TRBV10-2	TRBD1	TRBJ2-1	once